This TCR beta chain was documented in a study of cytomegalovirus exposure and HLA in healthy donors. The data were produced by immunoSEQ multiplex PCR, yet TCRdb's version contains in-frame clones alone and is incomplete. The sample includes some 110,000 clones, roughly 93% of them seen just once. General study results and limits: The study found most TCR sequences rare, yet found some public TCRs in many donors. The classifier reportedly diagnosed cytomegalovirus status with high specificity and sensitivity. Through in vitro validation, three CMV-associated chains were shown to be specific for CMV antigens.

Regarding this clone: Its target is unknown.

The germline V gene has CDR1 MNHEY and CDR2 SMNVEV (reference sequence). The CDR3 consists of 14 residues. The donors were members of the validation cohort comprising approximately 110 subjects, separate from the approximately 670-subject first cohort. The sample was PBMCs. The genes are TRBV27 and TRBJ2-5, with D possibly matching TRBD1 (5 bases). The J call may be wrong; the DNA end is better matched by TRBJ2-7. This receptor was identified in a woman younger than 30 in good health and CMV-seronegative. CDR3 region: CASSFTARDYEQYF. The CDR3 DNA sequence: TGTGCCAGCAGTTTCACCGCCAGGGACTACGAGCAGTACTTC.